These 9 T cell receptor beta chains originate from one sample sequenced in a study of cytomegalovirus exposure and HLA in healthy donors. Some clones are missing from TCRdb's copy, which holds only in-frame ones; the method was immunoSEQ multiplex PCR. The sample holds 150,000 to 200,000 clones, roughly 82% seen once. What was sequenced was PBMCs. Receptors originate from a young man in good health and CMV-seropositive.

This sequence joins TRBV4-1 and TRBJ2-5; 8 positions agree with TRBD1. The CDR3 consists of 15 residues. V dropped 3 bases and J dropped 3; count of bases not matched to a gene: 6. CDR1 is MGHRA and CDR2 is YSYEKL in the germline V gene. The chain's CDR3 is CASSQTGVAEETQYF. CDR3 DNA sequence: TGCGCCAGCAGCCAGACAGGGGTAGCGGAAGAGACCCAGTACTTC.

The table lists this clone with a few counts. This chain connects TRBV6-1 to TRBJ2-7, with D tentatively TRBD1 (6 bases). The germline gives CDR1 MNHNS, CDR2 SASEGT. CDR3 length equals 12 residues. The V and J ends lost 8 bases and 5 bases respectively, with 13 bases between them. CDR3 sequence: CASGAGVDEQYF. CDR3 bases: TGTGCCAGCGGGGCAGGGGTGGACGAGCAGTACTTC.

This chain links TRBV5-1 with TRBJ2-2; 12 bases are a match to TRBD2. CDR3 length equals 16 residues. V was pared by 3 bases and J by 6 bases, with 6 bases of the junction left unmatched. CDR1 is SGHRS and CDR2 is YFSETQ in the germline V gene. The CDR3 here is CASSSASGRAPGELFF. The CDR3 DNA is TGCGCCAGCAGCTCCGCTAGCGGGAGGGCCCCCGGGGAGCTGTTTTTT.

This rearrangement joins TRBV13 to TRBJ2-3; 7 bases are a match to TRBD2. The ends lost 3 bases at V and 5 bases at J; junction bases unmatched: 5. Germline lookup yields CDR1 PRHDT and CDR2 FYEKMQ (reference sequence). The CDR3 consists of 14 residues. The DNA of the CDR3 is TGTGCCAGCAGCTTGGCGGGGGTGATAGATACGCAGTATTTT. This gives the protein CASSLAGVIDTQYF.

The J gene is TRBJ2-3, the V gene TRBV19, with 8 bases lining up with TRBD1. The germline V gene encodes CDR1 LNHDA and CDR2 SQIVND (reference sequence). Losses at the gene ends were 7 bases for V and 1 base for J; bases not matched to a gene: 4. CDR3 length equals 14 residues. As DNA, the CDR3 is TGTGCCAGTACCCCGACAGGGGGCACAGATACGCAGTATTTT. This translates into CASTPTGGTDTQYF.

This sequence joins TRBV11-2 and TRBJ1-3; TRBD1 is a possible D gene (6 bases). CDR1 is SGHAT, CDR2 FQNNGV, per germline. The CDR3 loop spans 15 amino acids. V was cut by 6 bases and J by 0 bases, with 12 bases left in between. The CDR3 sequence is CASSWTASSGNTIYF. The CDR3 DNA follows: TGTGCCAGCAGTTGGACAGCTAGCTCTGGAAACACCATATATTTT.

V is TRBV5-1 and J is TRBJ2-5; TRBD2 matches at 9 bases. Trimming at V came to 0 bases and at J to 4 bases, leaving 19 bases not matched to a gene. The CDR3 extends over 20 amino acids. Germline CDR1 is SGHRS and CDR2 is YFSETQ. This CDR3 is CASSLVGGSGSLSSRETQYF. The DNA of the CDR3 is TGCGCCAGCAGCTTGGTAGGGGGTAGCGGGAGCTTGTCTTCTCGAGAGACCCAGTACTTC.

This chain joins TRBV28 and TRBJ2-7; TRBD2 matches at 7 bases. Germline trimming cut 3 bases from V and 7 bases from J; bases unmatched to any gene: 12. The CDR3 runs to 15 residues. Germline CDR1 is MDHEN and CDR2 is SYDVKM. In DNA, the CDR3 is TGTGCCAGCAGTTTGGGTCGTCGTGTCGGGGGGGAGCAGTACTTC. This encodes CASSLGRRVGGEQYF.

The rearrangement joins TRBV19 to TRBJ2-3; D uncertain. V was clipped by 3 bases and J by 1 base, with 8 bases between them. Germline CDR1 LNHDA, CDR2 SQIVND (reference sequence). The CDR3 runs to 14 residues. The chain's CDR3 is CASSMIGGTDTQYF. CDR3 nucleotides: TGTGCCAGTAGTATGATTGGAGGCACAGATACGCAGTATTTT.